The rows below give T cell receptor beta chains drawn from one sample of a study of blood T cell repertoires in COVID-19. This table comes from immunoSEQ multiplex PCR, and its TCRdb copy is limited to in-frame clones, with some not included. The sample holds about 36,000 clones, about 88% seen once. Sequencing used peripheral blood. The origin of the receptors is a human donor in a cohort sampled during active COVID-19. Each CDR3 is given with its conserved first and last residue. Fields, in order: D gene, J gene, V gene, clone size, CDR3 DNA, CDR3 protein. D genes are given only for firm matches. A row's size may be missing; if present it is once, few, many or a size class.

d_gene: .; j_gene: TRBJ2-3; v_gene: TRBV19; abundance: .; CDR3nt: TGTGCCAGTAGTATAGCAACTACAGATACGCAGTATTTT; CDR3aa: CASSIATTDTQYF
d_gene: TRBD1; j_gene: TRBJ1-2; v_gene: TRBV6-5; abundance: .; CDR3nt: TGTGCCAGCAGACCAGGACAGGCTTCTGGCTACACCTTC; CDR3aa: CASRPGQASGYTF
d_gene: TRBD1; j_gene: TRBJ2-7; v_gene: TRBV9; abundance: .; CDR3nt: TGTGCCAGCAGCGCCCTGGACAGGTCGGTGGACGAGCAGTACTTC; CDR3aa: CASSALDRSVDEQYF
d_gene: .; j_gene: TRBJ2-7; v_gene: TRBV4-1; abundance: once; CDR3nt: TGCGCCAGCAGCCAAGAGACACTCCGCTCCTACGAGCAGTACTTC; CDR3aa: CASSQETLRSYEQYF
d_gene: .; j_gene: TRBJ1-4; v_gene: TRBV6-5; abundance: .; CDR3nt: TGTGCCAGCAGTTTCCAGGGAATCTCAACTAATGAAAAACTGTTTTTT; CDR3aa: CASSFQGISTNEKLFF
d_gene: .; j_gene: TRBJ1-5; v_gene: TRBV19; abundance: .; CDR3nt: TGTGCCAGTATATCCGGGGCAGGTGGACTATACAATCAGCCCCAGCATTTT; CDR3aa: CASISGAGGLYNQPQHF
d_gene: .; j_gene: TRBJ2-7; v_gene: TRBV5-1; abundance: .; CDR3nt: TGCGCCAGCCGGGACAACCCCTACGAGCAGTACTTC; CDR3aa: CASRDNPYEQYF
d_gene: TRBD1; j_gene: TRBJ2-1; v_gene: TRBV11-1; abundance: few; CDR3nt: TGTGCCAGCAGCTCAGACAGGGAGGAGCAGTTCTTC; CDR3aa: CASSSDREEQFF
d_gene: .; j_gene: TRBJ1-2; v_gene: TRBV12-5; abundance: .; CDR3nt: TGTGCTAGTGCCGAATTGGTGGGCGGAGGGGACAACTATGGCTACACCTTC; CDR3aa: CASAELVGGGDNYGYTF
d_gene: .; j_gene: TRBJ2-2; v_gene: TRBV19; abundance: .; CDR3nt: TGTGCCAGTAGTATATCCCTTTACGGCACCGGGGAGCTGTTTTTT; CDR3aa: CASSISLYGTGELFF
d_gene: .; j_gene: TRBJ2-2; v_gene: TRBV5-6; abundance: .; CDR3nt: TGTGCCAGCACCCCCCGGGACACCAAAAACACCGGGGAGCTGTTTTTT; CDR3aa: CASTPRDTKNTGELFF
d_gene: TRBD1; j_gene: TRBJ1-2; v_gene: TRBV6-5; abundance: .; CDR3nt: TGTGCCAGCACTGTACAGGGGGCGAGCATCTATGGCTACACCTTC; CDR3aa: CASTVQGASIYGYTF
d_gene: .; j_gene: TRBJ2-7; v_gene: TRBV2; abundance: .; CDR3nt: TGTGCCGGAAGGGAGGTGGAGGGGCTCGAGCAGTACTTC; CDR3aa: CAGREVEGLEQYF
d_gene: TRBD1; j_gene: TRBJ1-1; v_gene: TRBV7-9; abundance: .; CDR3nt: TGTGCCAGCAGCCCATCCCCAGGGGGGACAAACACTGAAGCTTTCTTT; CDR3aa: CASSPSPGGTNTEAFF
d_gene: .; j_gene: TRBJ2-7; v_gene: TRBV28; abundance: .; CDR3nt: TGTGCCAGCAGTTTATTCAGCTCCTACGAGCAGTACTTC; CDR3aa: CASSLFSSYEQYF
d_gene: TRBD1; j_gene: TRBJ1-2; v_gene: TRBV29-1; abundance: .; CDR3nt: TGCAGCGTTGTAAAAGGGACAGACCCTATGGGTGGCTACACCTTC; CDR3aa: CSVVKGTDPMGGYTF
d_gene: TRBD2; j_gene: TRBJ2-4; v_gene: TRBV30; abundance: .; CDR3nt: TGTGCCTGGAAACCGGGACTAGCGGGGGAACCCAACTCGTTAGCCAAAAACATTCAGTACTTC; CDR3aa: CAWKPGLAGEPNSLAKNIQYF
d_gene: .; j_gene: TRBJ1-4; v_gene: TRBV6-2/TRBV6-3; abundance: few; CDR3nt: TGTGCCAGCAGTTACTCCGGGGGTGGGGAAAAACTGTTTTTT; CDR3aa: CASSYSGGGEKLFF
d_gene: .; j_gene: TRBJ1-1; v_gene: TRBV18; abundance: .; CDR3nt: TGTGCCAGCTCAGAATTAGGTGCAGGGACTGAAGCTTTCTTT; CDR3aa: CASSELGAGTEAFF
d_gene: .; j_gene: TRBJ2-7; v_gene: TRBV2; abundance: few; CDR3nt: TGTGCCAGCAGTGAAGCGCCAGGGCGCCAATACGAGCAGTACTTC; CDR3aa: CASSEAPGRQYEQYF
d_gene: .; j_gene: TRBJ2-7; v_gene: TRBV7-6; abundance: .; CDR3nt: TGTGCCAGCAGCTTGAACAGGGACGAGCAGTACTTC; CDR3aa: CASSLNRDEQYF
d_gene: .; j_gene: TRBJ2-7; v_gene: TRBV6-6; abundance: .; CDR3nt: TGTGCCAGCAGCCCTGGGACAGAGCAGTACTTC; CDR3aa: CASSPGTEQYF
d_gene: .; j_gene: TRBJ1-1; v_gene: TRBV5-1; abundance: .; CDR3nt: TGCGCCAGCAGCTTGGGGCAGGGGATCACTGAAGCTTTCTTT; CDR3aa: CASSLGQGITEAFF
d_gene: TRBD1; j_gene: TRBJ2-6; v_gene: TRBV27; abundance: .; CDR3nt: TGTGCCAGCAGTTTGCGGGACAGGGTTGGGGCCAACGTCCTGACTTTC; CDR3aa: CASSLRDRVGANVLTF
d_gene: .; j_gene: TRBJ1-1; v_gene: TRBV28; abundance: .; CDR3nt: TGTGCCAGCACCGCGGGGGGGCGGGAGGTGAACACTGAAGCTTTCTTT; CDR3aa: CASTAGGREVNTEAFF
d_gene: .; j_gene: TRBJ2-3; v_gene: TRBV29-1; abundance: .; CDR3nt: TGCAGCGTGCCAGGGGTCACAGATACGCAGTATTTT; CDR3aa: CSVPGVTDTQYF
d_gene: .; j_gene: TRBJ2-1; v_gene: TRBV10-3; abundance: .; CDR3nt: TGTGCCATCAGTGAGCGTGGAGGCAATGAGCAGTTCTTC; CDR3aa: CAISERGGNEQFF
d_gene: TRBD1; j_gene: TRBJ2-7; v_gene: TRBV4-1; abundance: .; CDR3nt: TGCGCCAGCAGCCATTCGACAGGGGGCTACGAGCAGTACTTC; CDR3aa: CASSHSTGGYEQYF
d_gene: TRBD1; j_gene: TRBJ1-2; v_gene: TRBV4-1; abundance: .; CDR3nt: TGCGCCAGCAGCCAATCCGGGACAGGGTTCGGCTACACCTTC; CDR3aa: CASSQSGTGFGYTF
d_gene: .; j_gene: TRBJ2-7; v_gene: TRBV21-1; abundance: .; CDR3nt: TGTGCCAGCAGCAAAGGGAGGGCCTGGACGGTCGAGCAGTACTTC; CDR3aa: CASSKGRAWTVEQYF
d_gene: TRBD2; j_gene: TRBJ2-3; v_gene: TRBV3-1/TRBV3-2; abundance: .; CDR3nt: TGTGCCAGCAGCCAAGATCAGGGACTAGCGGGCCTCACAGATACGCAGTATTTT; CDR3aa: CASSQDQGLAGLTDTQYF
d_gene: .; j_gene: TRBJ1-1; v_gene: TRBV7-8; abundance: .; CDR3nt: TGTGCCAGCAGCTATTTGCGGGGGTTCATGAACACTGAAGCTTTCTTT; CDR3aa: CASSYLRGFMNTEAFF